These T cell receptor beta chains were read from a single sample in a study of beta chain features in type 1 diabetes. Method: immunoSEQ multiplex PCR; TCRdb's copy keeps in-frame clones and lacks some. Here the sample spans roughly 170,000 clones, more than 10% being singletons. The sample was central memory CD4+ T cells from blood. The receptors were sampled from a woman between 18 and 30 years old in good health. Each CDR3 is given with its conserved first and last residue. Fields, in order: D gene, J gene, CDR3 length, V gene, clone size, CDR3 protein, CDR3 DNA. D genes are given only for firm matches. Expanded clones get a size class; other rows say once, few or many, or leave the size out.

NA TRBJ1-5 14 TRBV9 NA CASSVVPGNQPQHF TGTGCCAGCAGCGTTGTCCCGGGAAATCAGCCCCAGCATTTT
NA TRBJ1-1 12 TRBV29-1 many CSVATVNTEAFF TGCAGCGTTGCAACAGTTAACACTGAAGCTTTCTTT
TRBD1 TRBJ1-2 13 TRBV29-1 NA CSVGGQSNYGYTF TGCAGCGTTGGGGGACAGTCCAACTATGGCTACACCTTC
NA TRBJ2-4 14 TRBV2 NA CASSVQGISNIQYF TGTGCCAGCAGTGTCCAGGGGATATCGAACATTCAGTACTTC
NA TRBJ1-1 15 TRBV28 NA CASSLGVTGDTEAFF TGTGCCAGCAGTTTGGGGGTAACGGGGGACACTGAAGCTTTCTTT
TRBD1 TRBJ1-1 14 TRBV27 once CASSLRGPNTEAFF TGTGCCAGCAGCCTTAGGGGGCCTAACACTGAAGCTTTCTTT
NA TRBJ2-5 14 TRBV7-2 few CASSLGADQETQYF TGTGCCAGCAGCTTAGGGGCAGACCAAGAGACCCAGTACTTC
TRBD2 TRBJ2-3 14 TRBV7-7 NA CASSSGLAGDTQYF TGTGCCAGCAGCTCGGGACTAGCTGGAGATACGCAGTATTTT
TRBD2 TRBJ2-5 16 TRBV4-2 NA CASSQGAASGQETQYF TGTGCCAGCAGCCAAGGTGCGGCTAGCGGTCAAGAGACCCAGTACTTC
TRBD2 TRBJ2-2 21 TRBV7-3 NA CASSLLAPGLAGVVGTGELFF TGTGCCAGCAGCTTATTGGCCCCGGGACTAGCGGGAGTAGTAGGGACCGGGGAGCTGTTTTTT
NA TRBJ2-3 13 TRBV30 few CAWGAGSTDTQYF TGTGCCTGGGGTGCGGGGAGCACAGATACGCAGTATTTT
NA TRBJ2-3 15 TRBV6-5 NA CASSRGTEGTDTQYF TGTGCCAGCAGCCGCGGGACCGAAGGCACAGATACGCAGTATTTT
NA TRBJ2-7 13 TRBV5-1 few CASSLLFSYEQYF TGCGCCAGCAGCTTACTATTTTCCTACGAGCAGTACTTC
NA TRBJ1-2 17 TRBV7-9 few CASTQEGTVTANYGYTF TGTGCCAGCACCCAAGAAGGAACAGTTACAGCTAACTATGGCTACACCTTC
TRBD2 TRBJ2-7 14 TRBV25-1 few CASSEGGYVYEQYF TGTGCCAGCAGTGAGGGGGGGTATGTCTACGAGCAGTACTTC
TRBD2 TRBJ2-7 13 TRBV25-1 many CASRREVSYEQYF TGTGCCAGCAGGCGGGAGGTCTCCTACGAGCAGTACTTC
TRBD2 TRBJ2-7 16 TRBV27 NA CASSLYPSGGSYEQYF TGTGCCAGCAGTTTATATCCTAGCGGGGGCTCCTACGAGCAGTACTTC
NA TRBJ1-1 16 TRBV29-1 few CSVVSPVGLMNTEAFF TGCAGCGTTGTAAGTCCGGTGGGACTGATGAACACTGAAGCTTTCTTT
TRBD1 TRBJ1-4 14 TRBV5-1 NA CASSPLGRGEKLFF TGCGCCAGCAGCCCCTTGGGCAGGGGGGAAAAACTGTTTTTT
NA TRBJ1-2 13 TRBV28 once CASTLEGNYGYTF TGTGCCAGCACTTTAGAGGGTAACTATGGCTACACCTTC
NA TRBJ1-5 13 TRBV30 NA CAWSPDSNQPQHF TGTGCCTGGAGCCCAGACTCCAATCAGCCCCAGCATTTT
NA TRBJ2-1 14 TRBV18 NA CASSPTWGANEQFF TGTGCCAGCTCACCCACGTGGGGAGCCAATGAGCAGTTCTTC
NA TRBJ2-7 14 TRBV7-8 few CASSLVQGVYEQYF TGTGCCAGCAGCTTAGTTCAGGGCGTCTACGAGCAGTACTTC
TRBD1 TRBJ1-2 15 TRBV9 NA CASSVERTGGTGYTF TGTGCCAGCAGCGTAGAGCGGACAGGGGGTACCGGCTACACCTTC
NA TRBJ2-2 13 TRBV9 NA CASSPHTTGELFF TGTGCCAGCAGCCCACATACGACCGGGGAGCTGTTTTTT
TRBD1 TRBJ2-7 15 TRBV5-1 few CASSTGTGGYYEQYF TGCGCCAGCAGCACCGGGACAGGGGGATACTACGAGCAGTACTTC
NA TRBJ2-5 11 TRBV30 NA CAWSVLETQYF TGTGCCTGGAGTGTACTAGAGACCCAGTACTTC
TRBD1 TRBJ2-7 16 TRBV28 few CASSFTGGGGLYEQYF TGTGCCAGCAGTTTTACAGGGGGCGGGGGTCTATACGAGCAGTACTTC
TRBD1 TRBJ2-3 13 TRBV7-2 few CASSYDRDDTQYF TGTGCCAGCAGCTACGACAGGGACGATACGCAGTATTTT
NA TRBJ2-3 14 TRBV2 few CASRPMAGTDTQYF TGTGCCAGCAGGCCGATGGCGGGCACAGATACGCAGTATTTT
TRBD1 TRBJ2-5 16 TRBV5-1 few CASSPGSGTAQETQYF TGCGCCAGCAGCCCCGGATCCGGGACAGCTCAAGAGACCCAGTACTTC
TRBD1 TRBJ2-2 15 TRBV18 NA CASSPDRAPTGELFF TGTGCCAGCTCACCGGACAGGGCACCCACCGGGGAGCTGTTTTTT
TRBD1 TRBJ2-5 16 TRBV4-1 NA CASSQAGGQAQETQYF TGCGCCAGCAGCCAAGCTGGGGGACAGGCACAAGAGACCCAGTACTTC
TRBD1 TRBJ1-3 16 TRBV6-6 few CASSYRTGGFANTIYF TGTGCCAGCAGTTACAGGACAGGGGGCTTCGCAAACACCATATATTTT
NA TRBJ1-1 11 TRBV6-6 NA CASSSAPQVRF TGTGCCAGCAGCTCTGCTCCTCAGGTTCGCTTT
NA TRBJ1-5 13 TRBV18 few CASSPELNQPQHF TGTGCCAGCTCACCCGAGCTTAATCAGCCCCAGCATTTT
NA TRBJ1-1 16 TRBV4-2 few CASSQDAGKPNTEAFF TGTGCCAGCAGCCAAGATGCCGGTAAACCGAACACTGAAGCTTTCTTT
NA TRBJ1-1 13 TRBV6-6 NA CASSPQGNTEAFF TGTGCCAGCAGTCCACAGGGGAACACTGAAGCTTTCTTT
TRBD1 TRBJ1-5 17 TRBV27 few CASSLYGTGGAFQPQHF TGTGCCAGCAGTTTATATGGGACAGGGGGCGCGTTTCAGCCCCAGCATTTT
TRBD2 TRBJ2-3 16 TRBV5-1 few CASSLGVVLATDTQYF TGCGCCAGCAGCTTAGGGGTTGTACTAGCGACAGATACGCAGTATTTT
NA TRBJ2-2 15 TRBV28 few CASSLRIPQAGELFF TGTGCCAGCAGTTTAAGAATCCCGCAGGCCGGGGAGCTGTTTTTT
NA TRBJ2-7 13 TRBV14 few CASSFFLEGEQYF TGTGCCAGCAGCTTCTTCCTGGAGGGCGAGCAGTACTTC
TRBD2 TRBJ2-3 14 TRBV9 NA CASSGTSGRAAQYF TGTGCCAGCAGCGGGACTAGCGGGAGGGCTGCGCAGTATTTT
TRBD2 TRBJ2-1 17 TRBV4-2 NA CASSQGASGSPYNEQFF TGTGCCAGCAGCCAAGGGGCTAGCGGGAGTCCCTACAATGAGCAGTTCTTC
NA TRBJ2-2 14 TRBV5-4 NA CASSLDRNTGELFF TGTGCCAGCAGCTTGGACAGGAACACCGGGGAGCTGTTTTTT